One sample yielded the 31 T cell receptor beta chains listed below, sequenced in a study of shared clonotypes between healthy human individuals. Clones were sequenced by immunoSEQ multiplex PCR, and TCRdb holds only the in-frame ones, with some missing. Among some 1,100,000 clones listed, around 78% were seen once. The specimen was memory CD4+ T cells from PBMCs. The subset is: CD45RA-negative fraction. These receptors all stem from a man in his late teens or twenties in good health. Some clones in this sample may be carry-over from other donors' samples.

In this sample, this clone turned up once. The rearrangement links TRBV6-1 to TRBJ1-4, with D possibly TRBD1 on 6 matching bases. The germline CDR1 and CDR2 sequences are MNHNS and SASEGT. With 6 bases removed from V and 8 bases from J, the gap between germline ends came to 19 bases. The CDR3 extends over 15 amino acids. The CDR3 loop is CASSDRGQNVEKLFF. Here the CDR3 DNA reads TGTGCCAGCAGCGATAGAGGACAGAACGTGGAAAAACTGTTTTTT.

The chain couples TRBV4-1 to TRBJ1-5; no clear D. Trimming took off 0 bases at V and 3 bases at J, with 12 bases between the two ends. The CDR3 contains 16 residues. CDR1 is MGHRA, CDR2 YSYEKL, per germline. The CDR3 DNA follows: TGCGCCAGCAGCCAAGATGAGGACCGGTTCAATCAGCCCCAGCATTTT. Protein sequence: CASSQDEDRFNQPQHF.

This clone was picked up a small number of times. The chain combines TRBV7-2 with TRBJ1-4, with 9 bases aligning to TRBD1. The germline CDR1 and CDR2 sequences are SGHTA and FQGNSA. J lost 10 bases, V lost 5 bases, and 14 bases had no gene match. This CDR3 has 16 residues. DNA for the CDR3: TGTGCCAGCAGCCCACAGGGGGCGCCAGGAGAAGGAAAACTGTTTTTT. Amino acids: CASSPQGAPGEGKLFF.

The J gene is TRBJ2-7, the V gene TRBV4-1; D not resolved. CDR3 length: 16 residues. Germline assignment: CDR1 MGHRA and CDR2 YSYEKL. Trimming shortened V by 0 bases and J by 4 bases, and 16 bases separated the two germline ends. The CDR3 sequence is CASSQEPSGRSYEQYF. The DNA of the CDR3 is TGCGCCAGCAGCCAAGAGCCTTCTGGCAGGTCGTACGAGCAGTACTTC.

In regard to this clone: Within the sample, other DNA sequences also encode this same CDR3. J is TRBJ1-2 and V is TRBV6-5; 11 nucleotides line up with TRBD1. CDR3 length: 13 residues. In germline, CDR1 is MNHEY, CDR2 SVGAGI. V lost 6 bases and J lost 8; bases outside the gene matches: 5. In nucleotides, the CDR3 is TGTGCCAGCAGAGGACAGGGGGCGCGAGGCTACACCTTC. Translating it yields CASRGQGARGYTF.

This chain links TRBV28 with TRBJ2-1; 7 nucleotides align to TRBD2. The CDR3 length is 15 residues. After removal of 8 bases from V and 6 bases from J, the junction contained 13 bases not matched to a gene. The germline V gene encodes CDR1 MDHEN and CDR2 SYDVKM. CDR3 protein: CASSASSGWSNEQFF. The DNA of the CDR3 is TGTGCCAGCTCAGCAAGTAGCGGGTGGAGCAATGAGCAGTTCTTC.

This clone has ten or more counts. The chain joins TRBV28 to TRBJ1-1; D remains ambiguous. This CDR3 region has 12 residues. V was shortened by 7 bases and J by 4 bases, with 10 bases between the two germline ends. CDR1 and CDR2 (germline): MDHEN, SYDVKM. DNA of the CDR3: TGTGCCAGCACCCCCCAGACCACTGAAGCTTTCTTT. Translated: CASTPQTTEAFF.

The V call is TRBV7-2, the J call TRBJ2-7; tentative D call: TRBD2 (5 bases). With 3 bases removed from V and 0 bases from J, the gap between germline ends came to 9 bases. Germline values: CDR1 SGHTA, CDR2 FQGNSA. The CDR3 spans 14 residues. Here the CDR3 reads CASSLRGPSYEQYF. The CDR3 nucleotides read TGTGCCAGCAGCTTGCGCGGGCCCTCCTACGAGCAGTACTTC.

In this sample, this clone turned up once. This chain joins TRBV7-2 and TRBJ2-5; maybe TRBD1 (5 bases). V lost 1 base and J 2 bases, leaving 8 bases between the germline ends. CDR1 is SGHTA and CDR2 is FQGNSA in the germline V gene. The CDR3 totals 14 residues. The CDR3 sequence: CASSLETAQETQYF. For the CDR3, the DNA is TGTGCCAGCAGCTTAGAGACAGCTCAAGAGACCCAGTACTTC.

The chain has TRBV7-2 and TRBJ2-6; 12 nucleotides match TRBD2. Germline assignment: CDR1 SGHTA and CDR2 FQGNSA. The CDR3 totals 17 residues. The V segment lost 5 bases and the J segment 3 bases; nucleotides outside the gene matches: 5. The DNA of the CDR3 is TGTGCCAGCAGCGGTACTAGCGGGAGGATTGGGGCCAACGTCCTGACTTTC. Its translation: CASSGTSGRIGANVLTF. Full variable domain (missing parts from reference TRBV7-2 and TRBJ2-6): GAGVSQSPSNKVTEKGKDVELRCDPISGHTALYWYRQSLGQGLEFLIYFQGNSAPDKSGLPSDRFSAERTGGSVSTLTIQRTQQEDSAVYLCASSGTSGRIGANVLTFGAGSRLTVL.

This clone was seen a single time. The chain carries TRBV10-3 and TRBJ1-3; possibly TRBD1 for D (6 bases). The germline V gene has CDR1 ENHRY and CDR2 SYGVKD. The CDR3 runs to 14 residues. Deletions cut 6 bases from V and 2 bases from J, with 11 bases between. CDR3 sequence (DNA): TGTGCCATCAGAGACACAGGGCCTGGAAACACCATATATTTT. Protein product: CAIRDTGPGNTIYF.

The chain carries TRBV4-3 and TRBJ2-1; TRBD2 is a possible D gene (5 bases). The CDR3 sequence is 14 residues long. Trimming took off 2 bases at V and 10 bases at J, with 15 bases between the two ends. In germline, CDR1 is LGHNA, CDR2 YSLEER. This chain's CDR3 is CASSQREGSGEQFF. DNA for the CDR3: TGCGCCAGCAGCCAAAGAGAGGGTTCTGGGGAGCAGTTCTTC.

This clone appeared once. CDR3 residues: CASSGQLEGPQHF. The DNA for the CDR3 is TGTGCCAGCAGTGGACAGTTGGAAGGGCCCCAGCATTTT. The chain recombines TRBV2 with TRBJ1-5; TRBD1 might be the D (5 bases). CDR1 SNHLY and CDR2 FYNNEI come from the germline V gene. V was shortened by 4 bases and J by 9 bases, with 13 bases between the two germline ends. CDR3 length: 13 amino acids.

The V call is TRBV25-1, the J call TRBJ1-4; possibly TRBD1 for D (5 bases). The germline CDR1 and CDR2 sequences are MGHDK and SYGVNS. The germline V and J ends were trimmed by 2 bases and 7 bases, with 14 bases remaining between them. The CDR3 is 15 residues long. CDR3 protein: CASSENWSGTEKLFF. The CDR3 DNA follows: TGTGCCAGCAGTGAAAATTGGAGTGGGACTGAAAAACTGTTTTTT.

The rearrangement joins TRBV4-2 to TRBJ1-2; possibly TRBD1 for D (5 bases). Trimming took 0 bases from V and 8 from J, leaving 13 bases between them. The CDR3 is made up of 14 amino acids. CDR1 LGHNA and CDR2 YNFKEQ come from the germline V gene. CDR3 amino acids: CASSQDREGTGYTF. For the CDR3, the DNA is TGTGCCAGCAGCCAAGATCGGGAAGGGACCGGCTACACCTTC.

The V and J genes are TRBV29-1 and TRBJ2-3, with a possible D match to TRBD2 (6 bases). The CDR3 is made up of 12 amino acids. V dropped 6 bases and J dropped 1 base, with 8 bases sitting between them. Per germline, CDR1 SQVTM and CDR2 ANQGSEA. The CDR3 loop reads CSVKRGTDTQYF. CDR3 nucleotides: TGCAGCGTCAAGCGGGGCACAGATACGCAGTATTTT.

This chain uses TRBV30 with TRBJ2-3; 8 nucleotides align to TRBD2. The germline gives CDR1 GTSNPN, CDR2 SVGIG (reference sequence). Germline trimming cut 2 bases from V and 1 base from J; bases unmatched to any gene: 2. There are 14 residues in the CDR3. The CDR3 protein is CAWSPGRGTDTQYF. CDR3 DNA: TGTGCCTGGAGTCCCGGGAGGGGCACAGATACGCAGTATTTT. Filled out from reference TRBV30 and TRBJ2-3, the complete variable domain reads SQTIHQWPATLVQPVGSPLSLECTVEGTSNPNLYWYRQAAGRGLQLLFYSVGIGQISSEVPQNLSASRPQDRQFILSSKKLLLSDSGFYLCAWSPGRGTDTQYFGPGTRLTVL.

The chain couples TRBV10-3 to TRBJ2-7; tentatively, D is TRBD1 (5 bases). The CDR3 totals 13 residues. Germline assignment: CDR1 ENHRY and CDR2 SYGVKD. V was pared by 2 bases and J by 12 bases, with 17 bases between. CDR3 DNA: TGTGCCATCAGTGAGCCCACAGGTGGGCTCCCGTACTTC. As protein: CAISEPTGGLPYF.

The chain's CDR3 is CASSPTWGQGGNEQFF. CDR3 bases: TGCGCCAGCAGCCCCACCTGGGGACAGGGTGGCAATGAGCAGTTCTTC. This chain uses TRBV4-1 with TRBJ2-1, with 9 bases matching TRBD1. In germline, CDR1 is MGHRA, CDR2 YSYEKL. The CDR3 is made up of 16 amino acids. Trimming at V came to 4 bases and at J to 6 bases, leaving 10 bases not matched to a gene.

The CDR3: CASSMGQSPAYGYTF. DNA for the CDR3: TGTGCCAGCAGCATGGGACAGTCCCCCGCTTATGGCTACACCTTC. V and J are TRBV7-9 and TRBJ1-2, with 7 bases lining up with TRBD1. With V trimmed by 5 bases and J by 5 bases, 11 bases remained unmatched. The CDR3 loop spans 15 amino acids. CDR1 and CDR2 (germline): SEHNR, FQNEAQ (reference sequence).

The V and J genes are TRBV29-1 and TRBJ1-4; maybe TRBD1 (6 bases). Trimming stripped 5 bases from V and 8 bases from J, with 12 bases between. This CDR3 is built from 12 residues. Germline V gene data show CDR1 as SQVTM and CDR2 as ANQGSEA. The DNA of the CDR3 is TGCAGCGTTCGGGCAGGGGAGGAAAAACTGTTTTTT. Translated, it gives CSVRAGEEKLFF.

The rearrangement links TRBV6-6 to TRBJ1-2; 9 bases agree with TRBD1. The CDR3 runs 16 residues. Germline CDR1 reads MNHNY; CDR2 reads SVGAGI (reference sequence). Trimming removed 10 bases from V and 8 bases from J; junction bases left unmatched: 20. For the CDR3, the DNA is TGTGCCACTTCCTCCGGGACAGGGCTTCTATCCTCGGGCTACACCTTC. This codes for CATSSGTGLLSSGYTF.

Only one count was recorded for this clone. CDR3 in DNA: TGTGCCAGCAGCGACGACTGGCGGGAGGGCCTTAATGAGCAGTTCTTC. Residues: CASSDDWREGLNEQFF. V gene TRBV11-1 combines with J gene TRBJ2-1; TRBD2 matches 9 bases. Unmatched junction bases numbered 12, after V lost 5 bases and J lost 7 bases. The CDR3 covers 16 residues. CDR1 SGHAT and CDR2 FQDESV come from the germline V gene (reference sequence).

The V gene is TRBV27, the J gene TRBJ1-5, with D hard to call. The CDR3 loop spans 15 amino acids. Between the trimmed V and J ends, which lost 2 bases and 2 bases, there was a span of 10 bases. Germline assignment: CDR1 MNHEY and CDR2 SMNVEV (reference sequence). This CDR3 reads CASSLRGSGNQPQHF. CDR3 coding DNA: TGTGCCAGCAGTTTACGGGGATCGGGCAATCAGCCCCAGCATTTT.

The chain recombines TRBV6-4 with TRBJ2-7; TRBD2 matches 11 bases. The trim removed 2 bases at V and 7 bases at J, leaving 10 bases unmatched. Per the germline V gene, CDR1 is MRHNA and CDR2 is SNTAGT. The CDR3 is 16 amino acids. DNA of the CDR3: TGTGCCAGCAGTGACGGAACTAGCGGGGGCATCGGGGAGCAGTACTTC. Translated: CASSDGTSGGIGEQYF.

This clone was seen a single time. Other DNA sequences within the sample encode an identical CDR3. This chain links TRBV18 with TRBJ2-1, with 8 positions matching TRBD1. Germline V gene lookup returns CDR1 KGHSH and CDR2 LQKENI. Trimming at V came to 2 bases and at J to 7 bases, leaving 7 bases not matched to a gene. The CDR3 runs 15 residues. The CDR3 DNA follows: TGTGCCAGCTCACCAGGAACAGGGGGGCCAAATGAGCAGTTCTTC. Translating gives CASSPGTGGPNEQFF. Looking up the rest from reference TRBV18 and TRBJ2-1 gives the full variable domain: NAGVMQNPRHLVRRRGQEARLRCSPMKGHSHVYWYRQLPEEGLKFMVYLQKENIIDESGMPKERFSAEFPKEGPSILRIQQVVRGDSAAYFCASSPGTGGPNEQFFGPGTRLTVL.

This chain links TRBV6-1 with TRBJ2-2, with D uncertain. V was clipped by 7 bases and J by 1 base, with 10 bases between them. The CDR3 has 14 amino acids. The germline V gene has CDR1 MNHNS and CDR2 SASEGT. CDR3 in amino acids: CASTPQMNTGELFF. The CDR3 DNA reads TGTGCCAGCACCCCACAGATGAACACCGGGGAGCTGTTTTTT.

This clone was detected only once. This chain links TRBV6-5 with TRBJ2-3; D remains unclear. V lost 0 bases, J lost 4 bases, and 11 bases lay in between. CDR1 and CDR2 from the germline V gene are MNHEY and SVGAGI. This CDR3 has 15 amino acids. CDR3 amino acids: CASSYSRAAADTQYF. The CDR3 DNA reads as TGTGCCAGCAGTTACTCAAGGGCAGCCGCAGATACGCAGTATTTT.

The CDR3 loop is CASSMGQGAYEQYF. Written as DNA, the CDR3 is TGTGCCAGCAGTATGGGACAGGGGGCCTACGAGCAGTACTTC. V is TRBV6-1 and J is TRBJ2-7; TRBD1 aligns across 11 bases. This CDR3 contains 14 residues. Germline V lookup: CDR1 MNHNS, CDR2 SASEGT. Germline trimming cut 5 bases from V and 2 bases from J; bases unmatched to any gene: 2.

The rearrangement links TRBV28 to TRBJ2-7; D remains ambiguous. The CDR3 has 13 residues. Germline lookup yields CDR1 MDHEN and CDR2 SYDVKM. The V and J ends lost 5 bases and 2 bases respectively, with 10 bases between them. The CDR3: CASSGLWTYEQYF. The CDR3 DNA is TGTGCCAGCAGTGGGTTGTGGACCTACGAGCAGTACTTC.

The rearrangement links TRBV5-6 to TRBJ2-5; D may be TRBD1 (5 bases). The CDR3 contains 15 residues. Germline V gene lookup returns CDR1 SGHDT and CDR2 YYEEEE. The V and J ends lost 0 bases and 5 bases respectively, with 14 bases between them. CDR3 coding DNA: TGTGCCAGCAGCTTGGGGCCGACAGATCTGGAGACCCAGTACTTC. This encodes CASSLGPTDLETQYF.